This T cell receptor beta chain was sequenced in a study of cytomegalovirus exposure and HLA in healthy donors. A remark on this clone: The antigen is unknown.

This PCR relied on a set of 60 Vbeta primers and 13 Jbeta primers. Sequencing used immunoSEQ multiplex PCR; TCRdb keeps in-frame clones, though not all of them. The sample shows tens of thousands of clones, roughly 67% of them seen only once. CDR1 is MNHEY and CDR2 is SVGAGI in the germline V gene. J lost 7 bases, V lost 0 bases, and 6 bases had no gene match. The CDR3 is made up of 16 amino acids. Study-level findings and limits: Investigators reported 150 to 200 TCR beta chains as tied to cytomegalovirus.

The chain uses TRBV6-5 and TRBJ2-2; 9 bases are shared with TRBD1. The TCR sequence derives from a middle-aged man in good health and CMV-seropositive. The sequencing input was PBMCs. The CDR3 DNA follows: TGTGCCAGCAGTTACTCGGGACAGGGAGTTGGCGGGGAGCTGTTTTTT. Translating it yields CASSYSGQGVGGELFF.